The rows below give T cell receptor beta chains drawn from one sample of a study of blood T cells in healthy people across ages. TCRdb called the 5' RACE reads again in MiXCR, with one record for every CDR3 protein. Among some 1.1 million distinct CDR3 sequences listed, 35% to 40% were seen once. Sequences were obtained from blood. All receptors come from a man in his late teens or twenties in good health. The CDR3 runs from the conserved cysteine through the conserved F or W. D genes are given only for firm matches. For some rows the clone size is stated as once, few or many, or as a class when expanded; others skip it.

D,size,V,J,DNA,CDR3
-,-,TRBV6-5,TRBJ2-5,TGTGCCAGCAGTCGACAGAAACAAGAGACCCAGTACTTC,CASSRQKQETQYF
TRBD2,-,TRBV20-1,TRBJ2-3,TGCAGTGCTAGAGATAGCGGGGGGGACACAGATACGCAGTATTTT,CSARDSGGDTDTQYF
TRBD1,few,TRBV13,TRBJ1-5,TGTGCCAGCAGCTTACGGGGACAGGTTGATCAGCCCCAGCATTTT,CASSLRGQVDQPQHF
-,-,TRBV7-8,TRBJ1-5,TGTGCCAGCAGCTTAGCCGGGACACCTAGCAATCAGCCCCAGCATTTT,CASSLAGTPSNQPQHF
-,-,TRBV4-2,TRBJ1-6,TGTGCCAGCAGCCCAAACAGGGCAGGGGATTCACCCCTCCACTTT,CASSPNRAGDSPLHF
TRBD1,-,TRBV25-1,TRBJ2-3,TGTGCCAGCAGCCCAGGGGGTAGTTCGGAGAAAATGGCGCAGTATTTT,CASSPGGSSEKMAQYF
-,few,TRBV6-4,TRBJ2-3,TGTGCCAGCAGTTCCCCTCCGCGGGGGCGCACAGATACGCAGTATTTT,CASSSPPRGRTDTQYF
-,-,TRBV18,TRBJ2-3,TGTGCCAGCTCACCACCGCGAGCTCACACAGATACGCAGTATTTT,CASSPPRAHTDTQYF
-,many,TRBV20-1,TRBJ2-3,TGCAGTGCTCCCACAGATACGCAGTATTTT,CSAPTDTQYF
-,-,TRBV14,TRBJ1-6,TGTGCCAGCAGCCAACAGGGGTTCGCTTCACCCCCCCACTTT,CASSQQGFASPPHF
-,few,TRBV27,TRBJ1-1,TGTGCCAGCAGTTCCTTCCCTATGAACACTGAAGCTTTCTTT,CASSSFPMNTEAFF
-,many,TRBV20-1,TRBJ2-1,TGCAGTGCTAGAGGGGGGTTGAATGAGCAGTTCTTC,CSARGGLNEQFF
TRBD1,-,TRBV15,TRBJ1-2,TGTGCCACCAGCAGAGACCTGTCGACAGGGGAAGGAGGCTACACCTTC,CATSRDLSTGEGGYTF
-,-,TRBV4-2,TRBJ2-1,TGTGCCAGCAGCCAAGTTACGGGTCAAGGCTACGAGCAGTTCTTC,CASSQVTGQGYEQFF
-,many,TRBV12-3/TRBV12-4,TRBJ2-7,TGTGCCAGCACCCCTGGCTCGTGGTCCGAGCAGTACTTC,CASTPGSWSEQYF
TRBD1,-,TRBV5-1,TRBJ1-1,TGCGCCAGCAGCTTGAGTTGGACAGGGGGCGGTACTGAAGCTTTCTTT,CASSLSWTGGGTEAFF
TRBD1,-,TRBV25-1,TRBJ1-1,TGTGCCAGCAGCAAATCCCGGACAGGTGACACTGAAGCTTTCTTT,CASSKSRTGDTEAFF
-,-,TRBV10-3,TRBJ1-2,TGTGCCATCAGTGAGTCCCGACCAAATGGCTACACCTTC,CAISESRPNGYTF
TRBD1,few,TRBV2,TRBJ1-5,TGTGCCACCAAACTTGACAGGGATGGCCAGCCCCAGCATTTT,CATKLDRDGQPQHF
-,-,TRBV28,TRBJ2-1,TGTGCCAGCAGCCTAAGGACCAGGCGCTCCTACAATGAGCAGTTCTTC,CASSLRTRRSYNEQFF
-,-,TRBV6-2/TRBV6-3,TRBJ1-2,TGTGCCAGCAGTGACCCGACAGACTATGGCTACACCTTC,CASSDPTDYGYTF
-,few,TRBV4-3,TRBJ2-1,TGCGCCAGCAGCCAAGATCCTCAGGCGTTGTCCTACAATGAGCAGTTCTTC,CASSQDPQALSYNEQFF